The 15 T cell receptor beta chains below were found in one sample sequenced in a study of OX40 agonist ivuxolimab in advanced cancers. Repertoires were generated with immunoSEQ multiplex PCR, while TCRdb's copy carries only in-frame clones and drops some. The table includes about 64,000 clones, about 87% detected once. This sample comprised CD4+ or CD8+ T cells sorted from blood, obtained in a trial of the OX40 agonist ivuxolimab. All receptors derive from an adult with an advanced solid tumor such as melanoma, head and neck, liver or kidney cancer.

The J gene is TRBJ1-1, the V gene TRBV21-1. TRBV21-1 is a pseudogene. CDR3 length: 12 residues. In DNA form, the CDR3 reads TGTGCCAGCAGAAGAGGAACCACTGAAGCTTTCTTT. As protein: CASRRGTTEAFF.

V gene TRBV5-6 combines with J gene TRBJ1-2, with unresolved D. CDR1 and CDR2 (germline): SGHDT, YYEEEE. The CDR3 consists of 13 residues. The V end lost 1 base, the J end lost 7 bases, and 11 bases lay between the germline ends. The CDR3 nucleotides read TGTGCCAGCAGCTTGACCGAGGTAGGTGGCTACACCTTC. This translates into CASSLTEVGGYTF.

This chain links TRBV6-1 with TRBJ1-2; D remains unclear. The V end was cut by 4 bases, the J end by 6 bases, with 24 bases between. The CDR3 totals 17 residues. CDR1 and CDR2 from the germline V gene are MNHNS and SASEGT. CDR3 nucleotides: TGTGCCAGCAGTGGTGTGGGAAGTCGGCGTGTCGGACATGGCTACACCTTC. Protein product: CASSGVGSRRVGHGYTF.

This sequence joins TRBV6-6 and TRBJ2-2; tentative D call: TRBD1 (6 bases). Trimming took 8 bases from V and 3 from J, leaving 13 bases between them. Per the germline V gene, CDR1 is MNHNY and CDR2 is SVGAGI (reference sequence). The CDR3 is made up of 14 amino acids. CDR3 sequence reads: CASYLGGDTGELFF. The CDR3 DNA is TGTGCCAGCTACCTAGGGGGAGACACCGGGGAGCTGTTTTTT.

The chain uses TRBV7-9 and TRBJ2-6, with TRBD2 identical over 16 bases. Unmatched junction bases numbered 6, after V lost 5 bases and J lost 5 bases. The CDR3 consists of 18 residues. The germline gives CDR1 SEHNR, CDR2 FQNEAQ (reference sequence). The CDR3 nucleotides are TGTGCCAGCAGCCCGGGACTAGCGGGAGGGCCTAGGGCCAACGTCCTGACTTTC. It translates to CASSPGLAGGPRANVLTF.

The chain links TRBV28 to TRBJ1-2, with TRBD1 matching 10 bases. Germline values: CDR1 MDHEN, CDR2 SYDVKM. With V trimmed by 11 bases and J by 8 bases, 11 bases remained unmatched. The CDR3 sequence is 13 residues long. CDR3 sequence reads: CAAQDRGIIGYTF. CDR3 in DNA: TGTGCCGCTCAGGACAGGGGGATCATAGGCTACACCTTC.

The chain links TRBV5-5 to TRBJ1-2; D is undetermined. Germline V gives CDR1 SGHKS, CDR2 YYEKEE (reference sequence). V shed 1 base and J shed 8 bases, with 27 bases lying between them. The length of the CDR3 is 18 residues. The CDR3 sequence: CASSLSAGRIDFYGGYTF. In DNA, the CDR3 is TGTGCCAGCAGCTTGTCGGCTGGCAGGATAGACTTCTATGGCGGCTACACCTTC.

The chain joins TRBV19 to TRBJ2-1; D perhaps matches TRBD2 (5 bases). V lost 5 bases and J 0 bases, leaving 8 bases between the germline ends. The germline gives CDR1 LNHDA, CDR2 SQIVND (reference sequence). The CDR3 totals 14 residues. The CDR3: CASSLSGSYNEQFF. The CDR3 region has the DNA TGTGCCAGTAGTCTCAGCGGCTCCTACAATGAGCAGTTCTTC.

The chain recombines TRBV28 with TRBJ1-2; D unclear. Trimming stripped 6 bases from V and 7 bases from J, with 15 bases between. CDR1 is MDHEN and CDR2 is SYDVKM in the germline V gene. The CDR3 length is 13 residues. The CDR3 nucleotides are TGTGCCAGCAGCACCTTCGGATTCAGTGGCTACACCTTC. Translating it yields CASSTFGFSGYTF.

Concerning this clone: One end of the junction is discordant with germline, which a read error may explain. The rearrangement links TRBV5-5 to TRBJ1-2, with 7 bases aligning to TRBD1. The CDR3 is 16 amino acids. The germline V gene has CDR1 SGHKS and CDR2 YYEKEE (reference sequence). The CDR3 DNA reads TGTGCCAGCAGATCCCTCCAGAGACAGGGACCCTATGACTACACCTTC. This gives the protein CASRSLQRQGPYDYTF. The complete variable domain, with remaining parts taken from reference TRBV5-5 and TRBJ1-2, reads DAGVTQSPTHLIKTRGQQVTLRCSPISGHKSVSWYQQVLGQGPQFIFQYYEKEERGRGNFPDRFSARQFPNYSSELNVNALLLGDSALYLCASRSLQRQGPYDYTFGSGTRLTVV.

The V gene is TRBV7-3, the J gene TRBJ2-2, with 9 bases matching TRBD1. Germline V lookup: CDR1 SGHTA, CDR2 FQGTGA. After removal of 2 bases from V and 7 bases from J, the junction contained 5 bases not matched to a gene. This CDR3 comprises 15 residues. CDR3 DNA sequence: TGTGCCAGCAGCTTAGGGGGACAGGGATACGGGGAGCTGTTTTTT. Translating gives CASSLGGQGYGELFF.

In nucleotides, the CDR3 is TGTGCCAGCAGCTTGATCACGGGAGAAGAGACCCAGTACTTC. Translation gives CASSLITGEETQYF. The chain employs TRBV5-4 and TRBJ2-5; a weak D match, TRBD2 (6 bases). From germline, CDR1 is SGHNT and CDR2 YYREEE (reference sequence). CDR3 length: 14 amino acids. Trimming removed 1 base at V and 3 bases at J, with 10 bases between.

V gene TRBV5-1 combines with J gene TRBJ2-7; TRBD2 agrees at 10 bases. J lost 2 bases, V lost 2 bases, and 4 bases had no gene match. The germline CDR1 and CDR2 sequences are SGHRS and YFSETQ. The CDR3 runs 15 residues. CDR3 sequence: CASSFLAGDTYEQYF. The CDR3, as DNA: TGCGCCAGCAGCTTCCTAGCGGGAGATACCTACGAGCAGTACTTC. Together with reference TRBV5-1 and TRBJ2-7, the CDR3 gives the full variable domain: KAGVTQTPRYLIKTRGQQVTLSCSPISGHRSVSWYQQTPGQGLQFLFEYFSETQRNKGNFPGRFSGRQFSNSRSEMNVSTLELGDSALYLCASSFLAGDTYEQYFGPGTRLTVT.

CDR3 region: CASSSGSGTDTQYF. The DNA for the CDR3 is TGCGCCAGCAGCAGCGGGTCCGGCACAGATACGCAGTATTTT. The J gene is TRBJ2-3, the V gene TRBV10-1, with D maybe TRBD2 (6 bases). V shed 6 bases and J shed 1 base, with 11 bases lying between them. This CDR3 has 14 residues. CDR1 is WNHNN, CDR2 SYGVQD, per germline (reference sequence).

This clone was seen a single time. The chain employs TRBV2 and TRBJ1-1; D is possibly TRBD1 (5 bases). Germline V gene sequence: CDR1 SNHLY, CDR2 FYNNEI. V gave up 4 bases and J gave up 1 base, with 10 bases separating them. The CDR3 loop spans 14 amino acids. Here the CDR3 DNA reads TGTGCCAGCAGTGCTGGGGGTGCGAACACTGAAGCTTTCTTT. Protein product: CASSAGGANTEAFF.